Listed here are 21 T cell receptor beta chains from one sample, sequenced in a study of CD8 T cells in Susac syndrome. RNA amounts of 0.5 to 1 ug underwent reverse transcription with random hexamers. TCRdb redid the calling of the immunoSEQ multiplex PCR reads with MiXCR, one entry per CDR3 protein. The repertoire has 140,000 or so distinct CDR3 sequences, approximately 94% of them found once; the top ten carry 0.065% to 0.095%. The sample taken for sequencing was CD4+ T cells from PBMCs. These receptors were taken from a human donor with Susac syndrome.

The chain uses TRBV5-4 and TRBJ2-5, with 7 bases matching TRBD1. The CDR3 spans 14 residues. The V gene end was trimmed by 0 bases and the J gene end by 7 bases; junction bases not matched to a gene: 6. The germline V gene has CDR1 SGHNT and CDR2 YYREEE (reference sequence). CDR3 loop: CASSLGQGRGTQYF. The CDR3 region has the DNA TGTGCCAGCAGCTTGGGACAGGGTAGGGGGACCCAGTACTTC.

V and J are TRBV2 and TRBJ1-2; 7 nucleotides match TRBD1. The V segment lost 4 bases and the J segment 6 bases; nucleotides outside the gene matches: 5. Germline CDR1 reads SNHLY; CDR2 reads FYNNEI. The CDR3 extends over 13 amino acids. CDR3: CASSGQGLNGYTF. In nucleotides, the CDR3 is TGTGCCAGCAGTGGACAGGGTTTGAATGGCTACACCTTC.

The V gene is TRBV7-9, the J gene TRBJ2-1, with 8 bases identical to TRBD1. CDR1 is SEHNR and CDR2 is FQNEAQ in the germline V gene (reference sequence). The CDR3 loop spans 16 amino acids. The trim removed 5 bases at V and 8 bases at J, leaving 14 bases unmatched. In DNA, the CDR3 is TGTGCCAGCAGCCGATCTGTGGACAGGGAAGTCCATGAGCAGTTCTTC. It specifies CASSRSVDREVHEQFF.

The rearrangement joins TRBV29-1 to TRBJ2-5; 9 bases align to TRBD1. Germline V lookup: CDR1 SQVTM, CDR2 ANQGSEA. The CDR3 has 13 amino acids. Trimming at V came to 0 bases and at J to 7 bases, leaving 3 bases not matched to a gene. This CDR3 is CSVEEGTGLTQYF. As DNA, the CDR3 is TGCAGCGTTGAAGAGGGGACAGGGTTGACCCAGTACTTC.

This clonotype appeared a single time. The chain is built from TRBV7-2 and TRBJ2-7, with D possibly being TRBD2 (5 bases). The length of the CDR3 is 14 residues. Looked up from germline, CDR1 is SGHTA and CDR2 is FQGNSA. The germline V and J ends were trimmed by 1 base and 5 bases, with 12 bases remaining between them. As DNA, the CDR3 is TGTGCCAGCAGCTTAGGAGGGCGCAGCGACGAGCAGTACTTC. Residues: CASSLGGRSDEQYF. Full variable domain (outside the CDR3, taken from reference TRBV7-2 and TRBJ2-7): GAGVSQSPSNKVTEKGKDVELRCDPISGHTALYWYRQSLGQGLEFLIYFQGNSAPDKSGLPSDRFSAERTGGSVSTLTIQRTQQEDSAVYLCASSLGGRSDEQYFGPGTRLTVT.

V gene TRBV20-1 combines with J gene TRBJ1-6; no clear D gene. Trimming took off 0 bases at V and 4 bases at J, with 10 bases between the two ends. CDR3 length equals 15 residues. Germline CDR1 DFQATT, CDR2 SNEGSKA (reference sequence). CDR3 region: CSARDRGGYNSPLHF. The CDR3 DNA sequence: TGCAGTGCTAGAGATCGAGGCGGGTATAATTCACCCCTCCACTTT.

In this sample, this clonotype turned up once. V gene TRBV4-1 combines with J gene TRBJ2-7; TRBD1 matches at 7 bases. The CDR3 is made up of 16 amino acids. The germline gives CDR1 MGHRA, CDR2 YSYEKL. The trim removed 1 base at V and 2 bases at J, leaving 8 bases unmatched. CDR3 in DNA: TGCGCCAGCAGCCAAGCGCCGGGACAGACCACCTACGAGCAGTACTTC. Residues: CASSQAPGQTTYEQYF.

This chain links TRBV20-1 with TRBJ2-7; 8 bases match TRBD1. Germline V gene lookup returns CDR1 DFQATT and CDR2 SNEGSKA (reference sequence). With 5 bases clipped from V and 3 bases from J, the junction kept 12 bases outside the gene matches. This CDR3 contains 15 residues. The CDR3 nucleotides are TGCAGTGCTCCGATCGGACAGGGAAGGGGCTACGAGCAGTACTTC. Its protein product is CSAPIGQGRGYEQYF.

The chain recombines TRBV10-3 with TRBJ2-7, with D possibly TRBD2 on 5 matching bases. This CDR3 comprises 16 residues. Germline V lookup: CDR1 ENHRY, CDR2 SYGVKD. The V end lost 4 bases, the J end lost 3 bases, and 19 bases lay between the germline ends. CDR3 in amino acids: CAISASGRAGNYEQYF. The CDR3 DNA sequence: TGTGCCATCAGTGCCTCTGGGCGGGCAGGAAACTACGAGCAGTACTTC.

The chain is built from TRBV19 and TRBJ1-5; perhaps TRBD1 as D (5 bases). The V gene's germline CDR1 is LNHDA and CDR2 SQIVND (reference sequence). This CDR3 spans 15 amino acids. V was pared by 0 bases and J by 8 bases, with 14 bases between. CDR3 sequence reads: CASSIDPPGRKPQHF. DNA of the CDR3: TGTGCCAGTAGTATAGATCCGCCAGGGCGAAAGCCCCAGCATTTT.

The chain is built from TRBV6-1 and TRBJ2-4; no clear D gene. The CDR3 sequence is 13 residues long. Trimming shortened V by 3 bases and J by 1 base, and 4 bases separated the two germline ends. CDR1 is MNHNS and CDR2 is SASEGT in the germline V gene. The CDR3 protein is CASSEKAKNIQYF. The CDR3 nucleotides read TGTGCCAGCAGTGAGAAGGCCAAAAACATTCAGTACTTC.

CDR3 protein: CASSAARTDTQYF. The CDR3 DNA sequence: TGTGCCAGCAGTGCAGCCCGCACAGATACGCAGTATTTT. The rearrangement uses TRBV9 and TRBJ2-3; D remains ambiguous. The germline V gene has CDR1 SGDLS and CDR2 YYNGEE. The CDR3 spans 13 residues. The V end lost 5 bases, the J end lost 1 base, and 8 bases lay between the germline ends.

V usage is TRBV24-1 and J usage is TRBJ2-2; D is perhaps TRBD2 (6 bases). The germline V and J ends were trimmed by 4 bases and 4 bases, with 6 bases remaining between them. This CDR3 spans 13 amino acids. Germline-derived CDR1 and CDR2 are KGHDR and SFDVKD. CDR3 amino acids: CATSEGGTGELFF. CDR3 bases: TGTGCCACCAGTGAGGGAGGCACCGGGGAGCTGTTTTTT.

This clonotype was detected only a few times. The chain combines TRBV7-2 with TRBJ2-7; D unclear. V lost 1 base, J lost 2 bases, and 9 bases lay in between. CDR3 length: 14 residues. Germline lookup yields CDR1 SGHTA and CDR2 FQGNSA. In DNA, the CDR3 is TGTGCCAGCAGCTTAGGTGGCGGCCCCTACGAGCAGTACTTC. This translates into CASSLGGGPYEQYF.

The chain combines TRBV3-1 with TRBJ2-5; the D call may be TRBD1 or TRBD2 (6 bases each). The V gene's germline CDR1 is LGHDT and CDR2 YNNKEL (reference sequence). The CDR3 loop spans 15 amino acids. V lost 0 bases, J lost 2 bases, and 10 bases lay in between. CDR3 sequence reads: CASSQDRGRQETQYF. DNA of the CDR3: TGTGCCAGCAGCCAAGATCGGGGGCGACAAGAGACCCAGTACTTC.

The chain couples TRBV14 to TRBJ2-7, with D perhaps matching TRBD2 (5 bases). V was pared by 4 bases and J by 3 bases, with 10 bases between. Germline-derived CDR1 and CDR2 are SGHDN and FVKESK. The CDR3 runs 13 residues. CDR3 region: CASSPDLNYEQYF. The CDR3 coding sequence is TGTGCCAGCAGCCCGGACTTGAACTACGAGCAGTACTTC.

About this clonotype: The junction does not match germline at one end; this may be a read error. V usage is TRBV20-1 and J usage is TRBJ2-7; a possible D gene is TRBD1 (5 bases). The germline V gene encodes CDR1 DFQATT and CDR2 SNEGSKA (reference sequence). The CDR3 extends over 12 amino acids. The CDR3 DNA reads as TGCAGGGCTACCCCGGCGCAGGGTGGGCAGTACTTC. Protein: CRATPAQGGQYF.

The chain has TRBV5-1 and TRBJ1-1, with D unclear. The CDR3 totals 12 residues. V was trimmed by 4 bases and J by 7 bases, leaving 11 bases between them. The V gene's germline CDR1 is SGHRS and CDR2 YFSETQ. As DNA, the CDR3 is TGCGCCAGCAGCCTCAAAGGTGGTGAAGCTTTCTTT. It codes for CASSLKGGEAFF.

This clonotype was seen a single time. The rearrangement joins TRBV18 to TRBJ1-2, with 7 positions matching TRBD1. The germline CDR1 and CDR2 sequences are KGHSH and LQKENI. The CDR3 length is 14 residues. J lost 4 bases, V lost 6 bases, and 8 bases had no gene match. CDR3: CASSPGRGPYGYTF. The CDR3 DNA reads TGTGCCAGCTCGCCGGGGAGGGGGCCCTATGGCTACACCTTC.

The chain carries TRBV4-2 and TRBJ2-5; 9 bases line up with TRBD1. The CDR3 sequence is 15 residues long. Losses at the gene ends were 4 bases for V and 5 bases for J; bases not matched to a gene: 8. Germline CDR1 is LGHNA and CDR2 is YNFKEQ. The CDR3 bases are TGTGCCAGCAGCCCAGGACAGGGGCTTTTGGAGACCCAGTACTTC. It is translated as CASSPGQGLLETQYF.

The rearrangement links TRBV2 to TRBJ2-7, with D uncertain. V was cut by 4 bases and J by 7 bases, with 11 bases left in between. This CDR3 has 12 residues. CDR1 is SNHLY and CDR2 is FYNNEI in the germline V gene. The CDR3 coding sequence is TGTGCCAGCAGTGGGCATGCGAGGGAGCAGTACTTC. As protein: CASSGHAREQYF.